Listed here are 13 T cell receptor beta chains from one sample, sequenced in a study of blood T cell repertoires in COVID-19. Only in-frame clones appear in the TCRdb table, and some are missing; sequencing was by immunoSEQ multiplex PCR. Among 200,000 to 300,000 clones, approximately 78% were seen once, and the ten largest hold about 3.2%. The sequencing input was peripheral blood. The receptors come from a woman between 18 and 30 years old with acute or convalescent COVID-19.

The rearrangement joins TRBV7-2 to TRBJ1-4; 10 positions agree with TRBD1. There are 13 residues in the CDR3. Germline assignment: CDR1 SGHTA and CDR2 FQGNSA. Germline trimming cut 3 bases from V and 9 bases from J; bases unmatched to any gene: 1. CDR3 bases: TGTGCCAGCAGCTTGGGACAGGGGAAAAAACTGTTTTTT. It encodes CASSLGQGKKLFF. Supplemented by reference TRBV7-2 and TRBJ1-4, the full variable domain reads GAGVSQSPSNKVTEKGKDVELRCDPISGHTALYWYRQSLGQGLEFLIYFQGNSAPDKSGLPSDRFSAERTGGSVSTLTIQRTQQEDSAVYLCASSLGQGKKLFFGSGTQLSVL.

The chain combines TRBV7-2 with TRBJ1-2; TRBD1 is a possible D gene (6 bases). CDR1 SGHTA and CDR2 FQGNSA come from the germline V gene. This CDR3 is 13 amino acids long. Trimming removed 5 bases from V and 6 bases from J, with 13 bases in between. The CDR3 is CASSQGRRDGYTF. CDR3 coding DNA: TGTGCCAGCAGCCAGGGGCGTAGGGATGGCTACACCTTC.

This clone was found once. The chain is built from TRBV3-1 (or the pseudogene TRBV3-2) and TRBJ1-6; D is perhaps TRBD1 (6 bases). The length of the CDR3 is 16 residues. V was clipped by 4 bases and J by 7 bases, with 17 bases between them. The germline gives CDR1 LGHDT, CDR2 YNNKEL (reference sequence). The chain's CDR3 is CASSPRLQGLNSPLHF. CDR3 nucleotides: TGTGCCAGCAGCCCAAGGCTACAGGGTTTGAATTCACCCCTCCACTTT.

The chain employs TRBV10-2 and TRBJ2-1; D is possibly TRBD1 (6 bases). Per germline, CDR1 WSHSY and CDR2 SAAADI. The CDR3 sequence is 15 residues long. The V end lost 6 bases, the J end lost 0 bases, and 12 bases lay between the germline ends. The CDR3: CASRGAPSSYNEQFF. CDR3 nucleotides: TGCGCCAGCAGGGGGGCGCCAAGCTCCTACAATGAGCAGTTCTTC.

The rearrangement links TRBV9 to TRBJ2-5; 7 nucleotides line up with TRBD1. The CDR3 covers 14 residues. CDR1 and CDR2 from the germline V gene are SGDLS and YYNGEE. The junction had 4 bases not matched to a gene; V was cut back by 4 bases and J by 1 base. The CDR3: CASSPGGPQETQYF. The CDR3, as DNA: TGTGCCAGCAGCCCAGGGGGACCCCAAGAGACCCAGTACTTC.

J is TRBJ1-6 and V is TRBV2, with a weak D call TRBD1 (5 bases). CDR1 SNHLY and CDR2 FYNNEI come from the germline V gene. The CDR3 is 15 amino acids. V lost 3 bases, J lost 9 bases, and 15 bases lay in between. For the CDR3, the DNA is TGTGCCAGCAGTGAGCGCCAGGGTGGGGCTTCACCCCTCCACTTT. Its protein product is CASSERQGGASPLHF. The full variable domain, in which reference TRBV2 and TRBJ1-6 provide the parts outside the CDR3, is EPEVTQTPSHQVTQMGQEVILRCVPISNHLYFYWYRQILGQKVEFLVSFYNNEISEKSEIFDDQFSVERPDGSNFTLKIRSTKLEDSAMYFCASSERQGGASPLHFGNGTRLTVT.

This sequence joins TRBV2 and TRBJ1-3, with a possible D match to TRBD1 (5 bases). Germline lookup yields CDR1 SNHLY and CDR2 FYNNEI. Trimming took off 5 bases at V and 3 bases at J, with 11 bases between the two ends. The CDR3 loop spans 14 amino acids. CDR3 loop: CASSNQGRGNTIYF. CDR3 sequence (DNA): TGTGCCAGCAGTAATCAGGGCCGTGGAAACACCATATATTTT.

The chain carries TRBV27 and TRBJ1-1; weak D call: TRBD1 (6 bases). Germline V CDR1 and CDR2: MNHEY, SMNVEV (reference sequence). The CDR3 has 13 amino acids. V dropped 1 base and J dropped 8 bases, with 11 bases sitting between them. The CDR3 DNA sequence: TGTGCCAGCAGTTTATGGGAAGGGGGAGAAGCTTTCTTT. Protein sequence: CASSLWEGGEAFF.

The chain couples TRBV13 to TRBJ1-6; possible D gene TRBD1, 5 bases. Trimming cost V 3 bases and J 6 bases, with 15 bases left between them. Per germline, CDR1 PRHDT and CDR2 FYEKMQ (reference sequence). This CDR3 is 16 amino acids long. The CDR3 is CASSLGGRTFNSPLHF. The CDR3 DNA reads as TGTGCCAGCAGCTTGGGGGGACGGACCTTTAATTCACCCCTCCACTTT. Complete variable domain (other parts from reference TRBV13 and TRBJ1-6): AAGVIQSPRHLIKEKRETATLKCYPIPRHDTVYWYQQGPGQDPQFLISFYEKMQSDKGSIPDRFSAQQFSDYHSELNMSSLELGDSALYFCASSLGGRTFNSPLHFGNGTRLTVT.

The CDR3 loop reads CASRPGLAGVYNEQFF. CDR3 nucleotide sequence: TGTGCCAGCAGACCTGGACTAGCGGGAGTCTACAATGAGCAGTTCTTC. The J gene is TRBJ2-1, the V gene TRBV6-6, with 13 bases identical to TRBD2. Germline assignment: CDR1 MNHNY and CDR2 SVGAGI (reference sequence). This CDR3 region has 16 residues. Trimming cost V 6 bases and J 3 bases; bases outside gene matches: 5.

The count of this clone is one. The J gene is TRBJ1-3, the V gene TRBV4-1, with D uncertain. CDR3 size: 16 residues. Germline values: CDR1 MGHRA, CDR2 YSYEKL. V lost 1 base and J lost 0, with 10 bases in between. The CDR3 reads CASSQAGVHSGNTIYF. DNA for the CDR3: TGCGCCAGCAGCCAAGCCGGAGTCCACTCTGGAAACACCATATATTTT.

The chain employs TRBV27 and TRBJ2-5, with 8 bases matching TRBD1. Trimming took 7 bases from V and 4 from J; bases not matched to a gene: 11. Germline loops: CDR1 MNHEY, CDR2 SMNVEV (reference sequence). The CDR3 runs 15 residues. DNA of the CDR3: TGTGCCAGCACCTACAGGGGGGTGCCGGGAGAGACCCAGTACTTC. This codes for CASTYRGVPGETQYF.

With respect to this clone: Within the sample, other DNA sequences also encode this same CDR3. The chain employs TRBV11-2 and TRBJ2-1, with 9 bases lining up with TRBD2. This CDR3 is 15 amino acids long. CDR1 is SGHAT and CDR2 is FQNNGV in the germline V gene. Trimming cost V 4 bases and J 4 bases; bases outside gene matches: 5. For the CDR3, the DNA is TGTGCCAGCAGCTCGAGGACTAGCGCATACAATGAGCAGTTCTTC. Translated, it gives CASSSRTSAYNEQFF.